These T cell receptor beta chains were read from a single sample in a study of PD-L1 blockade in urothelial cancer. Method: immunoSEQ multiplex PCR; TCRdb's copy keeps in-frame clones and lacks some. The sample holds around 66,000 clones, around nine tenths seen once. The sequenced sample was PBMCs, obtained around atezolizumab (anti-PD-L1) treatment. These receptors all come from a man aged 55 to 70 with urothelial cancer. CDR3s include the opening cysteine and the closing phenylalanine or tryptophan. D genes are given only for firm matches. Clone size is stated in some rows and not others, as once, few, many or a class when expanded.

clone_size j_call v_call d_call cdr3_aa cdr3_nt
. TRBJ1-2 TRBV4-2 . CASTQGALDYGYTF TGTGCCAGCACCCAAGGGGCTCTCGACTATGGCTACACCTTC
few TRBJ1-6 TRBV19 TRBD1 CASSLGQGGSSPLHF TGTGCCAGTAGCCTCGGACAGGGGGGCAGTTCACCCCTCCACTTT
. TRBJ2-7 TRBV6-5 . CASSYKGRYYEQYF TGTGCCAGCAGTTATAAGGGGCGTTACTACGAGCAGTACTTC
once TRBJ1-5 TRBV9 . CASSPTANNQPQHF TGTGCCAGCAGCCCCACAGCAAACAATCAGCCCCAGCATTTT
. TRBJ1-1 TRBV2 . CASCWRDTEAFF TGTGCCAGCTGTTGGAGGGACACTGAAGCTTTCTTT
. TRBJ1-1 TRBV28 TRBD1 CASSTTGTVLAFF TGTGCCAGCAGCACTACCGGGACAGTGCTGGCTTTCTTT
. TRBJ1-5 TRBV5-1 . CASRVIHYSNQPQHF TGCGCCAGCAGAGTAATTCACTATAGCAATCAGCCCCAGCATTTT
. TRBJ1-1 TRBV2 . CASTRPGREGTEAFF TGTGCCAGCACCAGGCCGGGCAGGGAGGGGACTGAAGCTTTCTTT
. TRBJ1-4 TRBV19 TRBD1 CASEGARSEKLFF TGTGCCAGCGAGGGGGCGCGGAGTGAAAAACTGTTTTTT
. TRBJ2-4 TRBV11-1 . CASSPTGRSVGKNIQYF TGTGCCAGCTCCCCGACAGGGAGGTCGGTAGGCAAAAACATTCAGTACTTC
few TRBJ1-1 TRBV5-1 . CASSLATANTEAFF TGCGCCAGCAGCTTGGCTACAGCTAACACTGAAGCTTTCTTT
. TRBJ1-1 TRBV4-2 . CASSPNLSPNTEAFF TGTGCCAGCAGCCCTAACCTTTCACCGAACACTGAAGCTTTCTTT
once TRBJ1-4 TRBV28 . CASSFLSTGSNEKLFF TGTGCCAGCAGTTTTCTCTCGACAGGATCAAATGAAAAACTGTTTTTT
few TRBJ2-7 TRBV9 . CASSVEGQGYDEQYF TGTGCCAGCAGCGTGGAGGGGCAGGGATACGACGAGCAGTACTTC
once TRBJ2-5 TRBV18 TRBD2 CASSPPSGSTGETQYF TGTGCCAGCTCACCACCAAGCGGGAGTACGGGAGAGACCCAGTACTTC
. TRBJ2-5 TRBV7-9 . CASSSYRDQETQYF TGTGCCAGCAGCTCATACAGAGATCAAGAGACCCAGTACTTC
. TRBJ2-7 TRBV4-2 . CASSQTAMTPLKLIDEQYF TGTGCCAGCAGCCAGACGGCTATGACACCATTAAAGTTAATAGACGAGCAGTACTTC
. TRBJ1-6 TRBV7-9 TRBD1 CASTGGDSLAGNSPLHF TGTGCCTCAACAGGGGGTGACTCTCTTGCCGGTAATTCACCCCTCCACTTT
. TRBJ2-7 TRBV28 TRBD2 CASSLLAGDYEQYF TGTGCCAGCAGTTTACTAGCGGGAGACTACGAGCAGTACTTC
. TRBJ1-5 TRBV7-9 TRBD1 CASSPTGDQPQHF TGTGCCAGCAGCCCTACAGGGGATCAGCCCCAGCATTTT
. TRBJ1-1 TRBV6-5 . CASSYYGGTEAFF TGTGCCAGCAGTTACTACGGGGGCACTGAAGCTTTCTTT
. TRBJ1-1 TRBV28 . CASSFEYTEAFF TGTGCCAGCAGTTTTGAGTACACTGAAGCTTTCTTT
. TRBJ2-4 TRBV6-1 . CASSEGASKNIQYF TGTGCCAGCAGTGAGGGGGCGAGCAAAAACATTCAGTACTTC
. TRBJ1-2 TRBV30 . CAWEGLRINYGYTF TGTGCCTGGGAGGGATTAAGAATCAACTATGGCTACACCTTC
. TRBJ1-4 TRBV4-3 . CASSQDIANEKLFF TGCGCCAGCAGCCAAGATATTGCTAATGAAAAACTGTTTTTT
. TRBJ1-1 TRBV6-5 TRBD1 CASSYRRGVNTEAFF TGTGCCAGCAGTTACCGCAGGGGGGTGAACACTGAAGCTTTCTTT
. TRBJ2-5 TRBV6-5 . CASSADFQETQYF TGTGCCAGCAGTGCGGACTTCCAAGAGACCCAGTACTTC
. TRBJ1-5 TRBV7-9 TRBD1 CASSLQGAGNQPQHF TGTGCCAGCAGCCTACAGGGGGCGGGCAATCAGCCCCAGCATTTT
. TRBJ2-2 TRBV29-1 . CSVGAPRLMAGGYTGELFF TGCAGCGTTGGTGCTCCGAGACTCATGGCGGGCGGATACACCGGGGAGCTGTTTTTT
. TRBJ2-7 TRBV5-1 . CASSSETGHLSYEQYF TGCGCCAGCAGCTCAGAGACAGGCCATCTTTCCTACGAGCAGTACTTC
. TRBJ2-3 TRBV7-3 . CASSPGGTDTQYF TGTGCCAGCAGCCCGGGTGGCACAGATACGCAGTATTTT
. TRBJ2-3 TRBV21-1 . CASSKPLAGERTDTQYF TGTGCCAGCAGCAAACCACTAGCGGGAGAACGCACAGATACGCAGTATTTT
. TRBJ2-4 TRBV6-1 . CASSEVLAKNIQYF TGTGCCAGCAGTGAAGTCTTAGCCAAAAACATTCAGTACTTC
. TRBJ1-5 TRBV5-5 . CASRHPRTDSNQPQHF TGTGCCAGCAGACACCCCAGGACAGATAGCAATCAGCCCCAGCATTTT
. TRBJ2-1 TRBV5-6 . CASSSRNEQFF TGTGCCAGCAGCTCTCGCAATGAGCAGTTCTTC
. TRBJ2-2 TRBV7-9 TRBD1 CASSVGTGAWTGELFF TGTGCCAGCAGCGTGGGGACAGGGGCTTGGACCGGGGAGCTGTTTTTT
. TRBJ1-1 TRBV5-1 . CASSLYPGSNTEAFF TGCGCCAGCAGCTTGTATCCAGGTTCGAACACTGAAGCTTTCTTT
. TRBJ1-2 TRBV7-9 TRBD1 CASSFGQGPRYGYTF TGTGCCAGCAGCTTCGGACAGGGGCCCCGATATGGCTACACCTTC
. TRBJ1-1 TRBV18 TRBD1 CASSPGTGPNTEAFF TGTGCCAGCTCACCGGGGACAGGCCCCAACACTGAAGCTTTCTTT
. TRBJ1-5 TRBV13 . CASSLGVGKWQPQHF TGTGCCAGCAGCTTAGGTGTCGGGAAATGGCAGCCCCAGCATTTT
. TRBJ1-2 TRBV19 TRBD1 CASRPGQGVYGYTF TGTGCCAGTAGACCGGGACAGGGAGTCTATGGCTACACCTTC
. TRBJ1-5 TRBV2 TRBD1 CASSASDRGPNQPQHF TGTGCCAGCAGTGCGTCGGACAGGGGGCCCAATCAGCCCCAGCATTTT
. TRBJ2-7 TRBV28 TRBD2 CASWGGRAYEQYF TGTGCCAGTTGGGGAGGGAGGGCCTACGAGCAGTACTTC
. TRBJ1-1 TRBV25-1 . CASSRTENTEAFF TGTGCCAGCAGCCGGACAGAGAACACTGAAGCTTTCTTT
. TRBJ1-3 TRBV6-5 TRBD1 CASSYGSGGGNTIYF TGTGCCAGCAGTTACGGGTCAGGGGGCGGAAACACCATATATTTT
. TRBJ2-1 TRBV11-2 . CASTWEGGRVNEQFF TGTGCCAGCACCTGGGAGGGGGGACGGGTCAATGAGCAGTTCTTC
. TRBJ2-1 TRBV6-5 . CASSYGSAGYNEQFF TGTGCCAGCAGTTACGGTAGCGCCGGCTACAATGAGCAGTTCTTC
. TRBJ1-4 TRBV4-1 . CASSRLFATNEKLFF TGCGCCAGCAGCAGACTGTTTGCAACTAATGAAAAACTGTTTTTT
once TRBJ2-7 TRBV15 . CATSRDLSYEQYF TGTGCCACCAGCAGAGATTTGAGCTACGAGCAGTACTTC
. TRBJ2-7 TRBV6-5 . CASSYGGDYEQYF TGTGCCAGCAGTTACGGCGGTGACTACGAGCAGTACTTC
. TRBJ1-5 TRBV28 . CASSLTGYNQPQHF TGTGCCAGCAGCCTAACAGGTTACAATCAGCCCCAGCATTTT
large TRBJ2-1 TRBV27 . CASSLLAGHYNEQFF TGTGCCAGCAGTTTACTGGCGGGTCATTACAATGAGCAGTTCTTC
. TRBJ1-2 TRBV29-1 . CSVDPQTNYGYTF TGCAGCGTTGATCCCCAGACTAACTATGGCTACACCTTC
. TRBJ2-3 TRBV5-4 TRBD2 CASSTRTSFNTDTQYF TGTGCCAGCAGCACCCGGACTAGCTTTAACACAGATACGCAGTATTTT
. TRBJ1-2 TRBV11-1 TRBD1 CASSPRGANYGYTF TGTGCCAGCAGCCCCAGGGGGGCCAACTATGGCTACACCTTC